The entry below describes one TCR beta chain. The assay was immunoSEQ multiplex PCR, and TCRdb's table has in-frame clones only and misses some. The sample carries about 300,000 clones, approximately 90% recorded once. Looked up from germline, CDR1 is GTSNPN and CDR2 is SVGIG (reference sequence). Trimming cost V 4 bases and J 5 bases; bases outside gene matches: 4. The CDR3 has 13 amino acids. Researchers sorted participants into cohorts using their self-reported clinical history. Cohort 3 donors were reported recovered after two negative PCRs, clearance, or symptom resolution. The sample belongs to a study of blood T cell repertoires in COVID-19. Study in general: T cells, B-cell-depleted T cells, or PBMCs provided the cDNA or gDNA that served as material.

The clonotype was recovered from a young woman who had recovered from COVID-19. The sequenced sample was PBMCs or T cells enriched from blood (not recorded which). This chain links TRBV30 with TRBJ2-3; TRBD2 matches at 9 bases. This CDR3 reads CAWTSGVGDTQYF. CDR3 nucleotide sequence: TGTGCCTGGACTAGCGGGGTTGGAGATACGCAGTATTTT.